This paragraph covers one T cell receptor beta chain sequence. Its antigen is not identified. PCR amplification relied on 60 Vbeta primers (plus 13 Jbeta primers). Assay: immunoSEQ multiplex PCR; the TCRdb copy retains only in-frame clones and omits some. The table has 110,000 to 150,000 clones, around 82% seen once. The entry originates in a study of cytomegalovirus exposure and HLA in healthy donors. V lost 5 bases and J 7 bases, leaving 20 bases between the germline ends. The germline CDR1 and CDR2 sequences are SEHNR and FQNEAQ (reference sequence). The CDR3 runs 16 residues. Study-wide results and caveats: Confirmation was obtained in vitro that a few CMV-associated chains are specific for CMV antigens. The study reported that TCR beta sequences accurately predicted HLA-A and HLA-B alleles in most subjects.

This chain links TRBV7-9 with TRBJ1-4; tentatively, D is TRBD1 (5 bases). The sequencing input was PBMCs. This TCR was recovered from a female donor in good health and CMV-seronegative. In nucleotides, the CDR3 is TGTGCCAGCAGCAAAATTGGGGGGGGTTGGGCTGAAAAACTGTTTTTT. Amino acid sequence: CASSKIGGGWAEKLFF. Full variable domain (rest looked up from reference TRBV7-9 and TRBJ1-4): DTGVSQNPRHKITKRGQNVTFRCDPISEHNRLYWYRQTLGQGPEFLTYFQNEAQLEKSRLLSDRFSAERPKGSFSTLEIQRTEQGDSAMYLCASSKIGGGWAEKLFFGSGTQLSVL.